The 18 T cell receptor beta chains below were found in one sample sequenced in a study of Ad26.COV2.S vaccination and SARS-CoV-2 variants. The treatment denotes: approximately 18 received Ad26.COV2.S at low or high dose, single or two shots; 5 received placebo; per-sample allocation not given. Day 63 after the first injection of vaccine or placebo was the sampling time. The method was immunoSEQ multiplex PCR; TCRdb's version includes in-frame clones alone and lacks a portion of them. Altogether some 330,000 clones are present, about 90% being singletons, with the ten largest covering 5% to 6.5%. Sequenced material: peripheral blood, taken in a trial of Ad26.COV2.S vaccine versus placebo. These receptors all come from a person between 18 and 65 years old who received the Ad26.COV2.S COVID-19 vaccine or a placebo.

The V call is TRBV6-5, the J call TRBJ2-7; D might be TRBD2 (6 bases). The germline V gene encodes CDR1 MNHEY and CDR2 SVGAGI. This CDR3 has 14 amino acids. The V end lost 7 bases, the J end lost 2 bases, and 15 bases lay between the germline ends. In DNA, the CDR3 is TGTGCCAGCACCTCGGTACGGGGGACCTACGAGCAGTACTTC. Translated, it gives CASTSVRGTYEQYF.

The gene calls are TRBV3-1 (or the pseudogene TRBV3-2) and TRBJ1-4, with unresolved D. Trimming stripped 1 base from V and 3 bases from J, with 15 bases between. CDR3 length: 17 residues. CDR1 and CDR2 from the germline V gene are LGHDT and YNNKEL (reference sequence). The CDR3: CASSQGDTLVANEKLFF. CDR3 sequence (DNA): TGTGCCAGCAGCCAAGGAGACACCTTAGTGGCTAATGAAAAACTGTTTTTT.

Details on this clone: Its ends do not fully match the called genes, so a read error is possible. This chain uses TRBV6-5 with TRBJ1-1; D is unresolved. This CDR3 region has 12 residues. The germline V gene encodes CDR1 MNHEY and CDR2 SVGAGI. CDR3 DNA sequence: TGTGCCAGCGGTTACCCTAACACTGAAGCTTTCTTT. Its translation is CASGYPNTEAFF.

The chain carries TRBV19 and TRBJ2-6; D uncertain. Between the trimmed V and J ends, which lost 5 bases and 0 bases, there was a span of 8 bases. The CDR3 totals 15 residues. CDR1 is LNHDA, CDR2 SQIVND, per germline (reference sequence). CDR3 DNA: TGTGCCAGTAGTCTCCCCCCCTCTGGGGCCAACGTCCTGACTTTC. This translates into CASSLPPSGANVLTF.

The chain links TRBV7-2 to TRBJ2-6; 7 positions match TRBD2. Germline V gene sequence: CDR1 SGHTA, CDR2 FQGNSA. CDR3 length: 19 amino acids. With V trimmed by 5 bases and J by 4 bases, 17 bases remained unmatched. In DNA form, the CDR3 reads TGTGCCAGCAGCGCGCTAGCGGCCCCGCTCTCGGGGGGGGCCAACGTCCTGACTTTC. Protein product: CASSALAAPLSGGANVLTF. The variable domain in full, completed from reference TRBV7-2 and TRBJ2-6, reads GAGVSQSPSNKVTEKGKDVELRCDPISGHTALYWYRQSLGQGLEFLIYFQGNSAPDKSGLPSDRFSAERTGGSVSTLTIQRTQQEDSAVYLCASSALAAPLSGGANVLTFGAGSRLTVL.

V and J are TRBV12-3 or TRBV12-4 and TRBJ1-2; D not resolved. The CDR3 runs 13 residues. Trimming removed 1 base from V and 5 bases from J, with 8 bases in between. The CDR3 coding sequence is TGTGCCAGCAGTTTAGGCGGACGGTATGGCTACACCTTC. Its protein product is CASSLGGRYGYTF.

This clone is a singleton in its sample. The chain links TRBV7-6 to TRBJ2-5; D is possibly TRBD2 (6 bases). Germline V lookup: CDR1 SGHVS, CDR2 FNYEAQ. The CDR3 extends over 15 amino acids. V dropped 0 bases and J dropped 5 bases, with 13 bases sitting between them. The CDR3 is CASSLAGEEGETQYF. DNA for the CDR3: TGTGCCAGCAGCTTAGCGGGCGAGGAGGGTGAGACCCAGTACTTC.

The chain is built from TRBV6-2 or TRBV6-3 and TRBJ1-4; possible D gene TRBD1, 5 bases. CDR1 and CDR2 (germline): MNHEY, SVGEGT. The CDR3 covers 16 residues. V gave up 1 base and J gave up 0 bases, with 9 bases separating them. CDR3 region: CASSYYGGSTNEKLFF. The CDR3 coding sequence is TGTGCCAGCAGTTACTACGGGGGATCAACTAATGAAAAACTGTTTTTT.

The chain links TRBV10-3 to TRBJ1-3; a possible D gene is TRBD1 (6 bases). The CDR3 covers 12 residues. CDR1 is ENHRY and CDR2 is SYGVKD in the germline V gene. Deletions cut 10 bases from V and 4 bases from J, with 11 bases between. The CDR3 DNA follows: TGTGCCAACCAGGGGCCAGGAAACACCATATATTTT. Protein: CANQGPGNTIYF.

The genes are TRBV19 and TRBJ2-4, with TRBD1 matching 9 bases. Germline trimming cut 9 bases from V and 8 bases from J; bases unmatched to any gene: 5. The CDR3 spans 12 residues. Looked up from germline, CDR1 is LNHDA and CDR2 is SQIVND (reference sequence). The CDR3 sequence is CASTTGGDIQYF. The CDR3 DNA sequence: TGTGCCAGCACGACAGGGGGAGACATTCAGTACTTC.

V and J are TRBV3-1 (or the pseudogene TRBV3-2) and TRBJ1-1; D is possibly TRBD1 (5 bases). This CDR3 comprises 16 residues. Germline loops: CDR1 LGHDT, CDR2 YNNKEL (reference sequence). V lost 4 bases and J lost 6, with 21 bases in between. Here the CDR3 reads CASSPEGSGREAEAFF. For the CDR3, the DNA is TGTGCCAGCAGCCCAGAGGGGTCCGGCCGGGAGGCTGAAGCTTTCTTT.

The chain joins TRBV27 to TRBJ1-2; possible D gene TRBD1, 5 bases. With 0 bases removed from V and 4 bases from J, the gap between germline ends came to 15 bases. From germline, CDR1 is MNHEY and CDR2 SMNVEV (reference sequence). The CDR3 has 16 residues. The chain's CDR3 is CASSLSHITGGYGYTF. CDR3 sequence (DNA): TGTGCCAGCAGTTTATCGCATATTACGGGGGGCTATGGCTACACCTTC.

Written as DNA, the CDR3 is TGTGCCAGCAGCAAAGTCGTGGAGGCGTTACGGAAAAACATTCAGTACTTC. This sequence encodes CASSKVVEALRKNIQYF. This chain connects TRBV21-1 to TRBJ2-4; the DNA was not used to check the table's D call, TRBD2. TRBV21-1 is tagged as a pseudogene. This CDR3 region has 17 residues.

This clone occurred a few times. The chain couples TRBV12-3 or TRBV12-4 to TRBJ2-7; 8 positions match TRBD2. V shed 6 bases and J 3 bases; nucleotides not matched to a gene: 4. The CDR3 runs 13 residues. CDR3 loop: CASRLGLDYEQYV. The CDR3 DNA is TGTGCCAGCAGATTGGGACTAGACTACGAGCAGTACGTC.

This clone was seen more than once but under ten times. The V call is TRBV18, the J call TRBJ1-2, with a weak D call TRBD1 (6 bases). Trimming removed 4 bases from V and 0 bases from J, with 12 bases in between. Germline loops: CDR1 KGHSH, CDR2 LQKENI. The CDR3 consists of 15 residues. In nucleotides, the CDR3 is TGTGCCAGCTCACTTACAGGGAATGCTAACTATGGCTACACCTTC. It encodes CASSLTGNANYGYTF.

As concerns this clone: This sample includes further DNA sequences coding for the same CDR3. This sequence joins TRBV7-3 and TRBJ1-1, with D possibly TRBD1 on 5 matching bases. The V end lost 2 bases, the J end lost 0 bases, and 7 bases lay between the germline ends. This CDR3 region has 14 residues. In germline, CDR1 is SGHTA, CDR2 FQGTGA. The CDR3 loop is CASSLGGLNTEAFF. The CDR3 DNA reads TGTGCCAGCAGCTTAGGGGGACTGAACACTGAAGCTTTCTTT. Full variable domain (missing parts from reference TRBV7-3 and TRBJ1-1): GAGVSQTPSNKVTEKGKYVELRCDPISGHTALYWYRQSLGQGPEFLIYFQGTGAADDSGLPNDRFFAVRPEGSVSTLKIQRTERGDSAVYLCASSLGGLNTEAFFGQGTRLTVV.

The rearrangement links TRBV9 to TRBJ1-1, with TRBD1 as a possible D gene (5 bases). V was cut by 4 bases and J by 3 bases, with 16 bases left in between. Looked up from germline, CDR1 is SGDLS and CDR2 is YYNGEE. The CDR3 spans 15 residues. CDR3 sequence reads: CASSSTGTQDTEAFF. CDR3 sequence (DNA): TGTGCCAGCAGCTCGACCGGGACTCAGGACACTGAAGCTTTCTTT.

The chain carries TRBV6-2 or TRBV6-3 and TRBJ2-7; D perhaps matches TRBD2 (5 bases). The CDR3 extends over 15 amino acids. Germline CDR1 and CDR2: MNHEY and SVGEGT. V was pared by 6 bases and J by 2 bases, with 17 bases between. The CDR3 reads CASSSPGLRAYEQYV. The CDR3 DNA follows: TGTGCCAGCAGCTCCCCCGGACTGCGTGCCTACGAGCAGTACGTC.